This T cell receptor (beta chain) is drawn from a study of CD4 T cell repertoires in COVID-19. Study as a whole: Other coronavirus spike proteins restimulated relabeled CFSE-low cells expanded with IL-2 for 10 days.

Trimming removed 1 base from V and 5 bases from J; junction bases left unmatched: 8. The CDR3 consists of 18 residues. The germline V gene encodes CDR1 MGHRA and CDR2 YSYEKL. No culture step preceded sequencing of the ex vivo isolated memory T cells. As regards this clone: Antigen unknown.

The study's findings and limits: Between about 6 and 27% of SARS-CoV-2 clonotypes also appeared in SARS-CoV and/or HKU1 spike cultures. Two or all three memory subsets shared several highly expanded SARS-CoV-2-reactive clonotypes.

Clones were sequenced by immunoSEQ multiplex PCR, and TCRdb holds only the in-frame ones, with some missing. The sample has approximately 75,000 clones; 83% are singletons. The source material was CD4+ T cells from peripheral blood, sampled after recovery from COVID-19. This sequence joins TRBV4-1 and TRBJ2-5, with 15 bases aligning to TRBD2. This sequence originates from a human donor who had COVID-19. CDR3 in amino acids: CASSQGAGLAGGGETQYF. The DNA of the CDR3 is TGCGCCAGCAGCCAAGGGGCGGGACTAGCGGGAGGAGGGGAGACCCAGTACTTC.